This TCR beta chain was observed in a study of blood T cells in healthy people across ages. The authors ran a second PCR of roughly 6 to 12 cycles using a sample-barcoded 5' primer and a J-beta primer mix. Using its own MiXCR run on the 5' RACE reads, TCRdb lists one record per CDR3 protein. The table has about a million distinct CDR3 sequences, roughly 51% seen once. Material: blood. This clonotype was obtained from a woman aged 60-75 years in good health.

The CDR3: CASSIGQGLPPYTQYF. The CDR3 DNA sequence: TGTGCCAGCAGCATAGGACAGGGCTTACCCCCCTATACGCAGTATTTT. The rearrangement uses TRBV28 and TRBJ2-3; 8 nucleotides agree with TRBD1. The CDR3 totals 16 residues. Germline CDR1 is MDHEN and CDR2 is SYDVKM. Trimming took 6 bases from V and 7 from J; bases not matched to a gene: 15.